Listed here are 17 T cell receptor beta chains from one sample, sequenced in a study of blood T cell repertoires in COVID-19. Clones were read by immunoSEQ multiplex PCR, and TCRdb kept only the in-frame ones, dropping some. The sample lists 300,000 to 350,000 clones, roughly 89% occurring once. Sequenced material: peripheral blood. These receptors came from a man under 40 with COVID-19, enrolled during active disease.

The chain is built from TRBV6-5 and TRBJ2-3, with 7 bases lining up with TRBD1. This CDR3 comprises 16 residues. Germline loops: CDR1 MNHEY, CDR2 SVGAGI. V shed 0 bases and J 1 base; nucleotides not matched to a gene: 4. CDR3 coding DNA: TGTGCCAGCAGTTACTCAGGGGGCTACGGCACAGATACGCAGTATTTT. This translates into CASSYSGGYGTDTQYF.

The V gene is TRBV7-9, the J gene TRBJ1-4; the D is unclear. Germline V gene data show CDR1 as SEHNR and CDR2 as FQNEAQ (reference sequence). V lost 8 bases to trimming and J lost 8 bases, with 15 bases between them. This CDR3 is 13 amino acids long. The CDR3 nucleotides read TGTGCCAGCGTTGAGGAGGGTGTGGAAAAACTGTTTTTT. Translated, it gives CASVEEGVEKLFF.

The V call is TRBV27, the J call TRBJ2-1, with TRBD2 matching 8 bases. After removal of 6 bases from V and 15 bases from J, the junction contained 7 bases not matched to a gene. The V gene's germline CDR1 is MNHEY and CDR2 SMNVEV (reference sequence). This CDR3 contains 11 residues. CDR3 sequence: CASSGLAGRFF. DNA of the CDR3: TGTGCCAGCAGCGGACTAGCAGGAAGGTTCTTC.

V is TRBV11-1 and J is TRBJ1-6, with 7 bases that match TRBD1. CDR1 and CDR2 from the germline V gene are SGHAT and FQDESV (reference sequence). The V and J ends lost 4 bases and 6 bases, in that order; junction bases with no gene match: 6. The CDR3 length is 15 residues. CDR3 protein: CASSSTGTVNSPLHF. Here the CDR3 DNA reads TGTGCCAGCAGCTCGACCGGGACAGTTAATTCACCCCTCCACTTT.

The chain joins TRBV19 to TRBJ2-7; D is undetermined. Deletions cut 5 bases from V and 6 bases from J, with 14 bases between. The CDR3 totals 13 residues. Per germline, CDR1 LNHDA and CDR2 SQIVND (reference sequence). CDR3 in DNA: TGTGCCAGTAGTTTTTCTCGGGTAACCGAGCAGTACTTC. Encoded protein: CASSFSRVTEQYF.

V and J are TRBV2 and TRBJ2-4; possible D gene TRBD2, 6 bases. The ends were cut back, 5 bases at V and 2 bases at J, with 10 bases in the middle. The CDR3 has 14 residues. CDR1 and CDR2 (germline): SNHLY, FYNNEI. The CDR3 region is CASSPGVPKNIQYF. CDR3 DNA sequence: TGTGCCAGCAGTCCGGGGGTTCCCAAAAACATTCAGTACTTC.

Here the CDR3 reads CASSFRQETQYF. CDR3 bases: TGTGCCAGCAGTTTTCGTCAAGAGACCCAGTACTTC. The gene calls are TRBV28 and TRBJ2-5; D is undetermined. The CDR3 covers 12 residues. The V and J ends lost 3 bases and 2 bases respectively, with 4 bases between them. Germline values: CDR1 MDHEN, CDR2 SYDVKM.

The chain uses TRBV12-5 and TRBJ2-1; TRBD1 aligns across 9 bases. This CDR3 is built from 17 residues. Germline CDR1 and CDR2: LGHNT and FRNRAP. With V trimmed by 0 bases and J by 9 bases, 12 bases remained unmatched. CDR3 amino acids: CASGLVLGTGLTGEQFF. For the CDR3, the DNA is TGTGCTAGTGGTTTGGTACTCGGGACAGGGTTAACGGGTGAGCAGTTCTTC. Full variable domain (rest looked up from reference TRBV12-5 and TRBJ2-1): DARVTQTPRHKVTEMGQEVTMRCQPILGHNTVFWYRQTMMQGLELLAYFRNRAPLDDSGMPKDRFSAEMPDATLATLKIQPSEPRDSAVYFCASGLVLGTGLTGEQFFGPGTRLTVL.

This chain joins TRBV7-2 and TRBJ2-5; 10 bases fit TRBD1. V lost 6 bases and J lost 5; bases outside the gene matches: 3. The CDR3 contains 13 residues. Germline values: CDR1 SGHTA, CDR2 FQGNSA. Here the CDR3 DNA reads TGTGCCAGCAGTGACAGGGGGCGGGAGACCCAGTACTTC. It translates to CASSDRGRETQYF.

V is TRBV9 and J is TRBJ1-3; possible D gene TRBD1, 6 bases. With 0 bases removed from V and 4 bases from J, the gap between germline ends came to 11 bases. The CDR3 totals 15 residues. CDR1 SGDLS and CDR2 YYNGEE come from the germline V gene. The CDR3 loop is CASSVVGGGGNTIYF. CDR3 in DNA: TGTGCCAGCAGCGTAGTAGGGGGTGGCGGAAACACCATATATTTT.

The rearrangement links TRBV7-8 to TRBJ1-1; 8 bases match TRBD1. V lost 5 bases to trimming and J lost 9 bases; unmatched junction nucleotides: 11. Per germline, CDR1 SGHVS and CDR2 FQNEAQ. This CDR3 is built from 14 residues. The CDR3: CASSPLDRDPKAFF. The CDR3 DNA reads TGTGCCAGCAGCCCCTTGGACAGGGATCCCAAAGCTTTCTTT.

V usage is TRBV5-1 and J usage is TRBJ2-5; 12 bases are shared with TRBD2. From germline, CDR1 is SGHRS and CDR2 YFSETQ. J gave up 3 bases and V 0 bases, and 3 bases lay outside the gene matches. The CDR3 consists of 16 residues. CDR3 coding DNA: TGCGCCAGCAGCTTGGTCCCTAGCGGGGGGGAAGAGACCCAGTACTTC. Its protein product is CASSLVPSGGEETQYF.

Only one count was recorded for this clone. The chain employs TRBV5-1 and TRBJ2-1, with D possibly TRBD2 on 6 matching bases. The CDR3 is made up of 14 amino acids. Trimming removed 3 bases from V and 3 bases from J, with 10 bases in between. The germline gives CDR1 SGHRS, CDR2 YFSETQ. This CDR3 is CASSYLGGYNEQFF. The CDR3 nucleotides read TGCGCCAGCAGCTATCTCGGGGGCTACAATGAGCAGTTCTTC.

V usage is TRBV5-1 and J usage is TRBJ2-2; D not resolved. In germline, CDR1 is SGHRS, CDR2 YFSETQ. The V gene lost 0 bases and the J gene lost 1 base, with 7 bases spanning the gap. The CDR3 sequence is 15 residues long. DNA for the CDR3: TGCGCCAGCAGCTTGGCCACACAGAACACCGGGGAGCTGTTTTTT. It is translated as CASSLATQNTGELFF.

The chain carries TRBV5-4 and TRBJ2-7; the D gene is possibly TRBD1 (6 bases). The CDR3 is made up of 17 amino acids. V was shortened by 4 bases and J by 0 bases, with 20 bases between the two germline ends. Per germline, CDR1 SGHNT and CDR2 YYREEE (reference sequence). In DNA form, the CDR3 reads TGTGCCAGCAGCCGGTGGGGGTACACAGGGAGCTCCTACGAGCAGTACTTC. Translated, it gives CASSRWGYTGSSYEQYF.

In this sample, this clone turned up many times. The chain has TRBV3-1 (or the pseudogene TRBV3-2) and TRBJ1-1; D is uncertain. The germline gives CDR1 LGHDT, CDR2 YNNKEL (reference sequence). V was shortened by 4 bases and J by 1 base, with 10 bases between the two germline ends. The CDR3 runs to 14 residues. The CDR3 nucleotides are TGTGCCAGCAGCCCCCGGGATCCGAACACTGAAGCTTTCTTT. Translation gives CASSPRDPNTEAFF.

The chain uses TRBV9 and TRBJ1-2, with TRBD1 as a possible D gene (5 bases). CDR1 and CDR2 from the germline V gene are SGDLS and YYNGEE. This CDR3 contains 14 residues. With 3 bases removed from V and 4 bases from J, the gap between germline ends came to 13 bases. CDR3 amino acids: CASSDQGLGYGYTF. CDR3 in DNA: TGTGCCAGCAGCGATCAGGGCTTGGGCTATGGCTACACCTTC.